The 17 T cell receptor beta chains below come from one sample, sequenced in a study of blood T cell repertoires in COVID-19. Only in-frame clones appear in the TCRdb table, and some are missing; sequencing was by immunoSEQ multiplex PCR. The sample has around 260,000 clones; about four fifths are singletons. The sequencing sample was made of peripheral blood. The receptors derive from a woman aged 45 to 65 who had recovered from COVID-19.

The chain links TRBV28 to TRBJ1-1; D gene ambiguous. This CDR3 region has 11 residues. V was clipped by 3 bases and J by 6 bases, with 5 bases between them. Germline CDR1 and CDR2: MDHEN and SYDVKM. The CDR3 region has the DNA TGTGCCAGCAGTTTTCTTTCTGAAGCTTTCTTT. This encodes CASSFLSEAFF.

This clone was detected once. The chain has TRBV19 and TRBJ1-1; maybe TRBD1 (5 bases). V dropped 2 bases and J dropped 4 bases, with 14 bases sitting between them. The CDR3 length is 15 residues. Germline V gene sequence: CDR1 LNHDA, CDR2 SQIVND (reference sequence). Here the CDR3 DNA reads TGTGCCAGTAGTATAAGACACAGGTCATTCACTGAAGCTTTCTTT. Its protein product is CASSIRHRSFTEAFF.

CDR3 coding DNA: TGCAGCGTTGAAGGCGGCCCTCAGACGGGTAGGGGGAACTTCGGAGCTTTCTTT. The encoded protein is CSVEGGPQTGRGNFGAFF. The chain uses TRBV29-1 and TRBJ1-1; perhaps TRBD1 as D (6 bases). This CDR3 is built from 18 residues. Between the trimmed V and J ends, which lost 1 base and 10 bases, there was a span of 31 bases. Germline V lookup: CDR1 SQVTM, CDR2 ANQGSEA.

The J gene is TRBJ2-7, the V gene TRBV6-1, with a possible D match to TRBD1 (5 bases). From germline, CDR1 is MNHNS and CDR2 SASEGT. Trimming stripped 0 bases from V and 1 base from J, with 16 bases between. CDR3 length equals 17 residues. The CDR3 loop reads CASSEAPFRAYSYEQYF. CDR3 coding DNA: TGTGCCAGCAGTGAAGCGCCGTTCAGGGCCTATTCCTACGAGCAGTACTTC.

J is TRBJ1-5 and V is TRBV7-3; no clear D. The CDR3 runs 14 residues. The V gene lost 5 bases and the J gene lost 4 bases, with 12 bases spanning the gap. Germline assignment: CDR1 SGHTA and CDR2 FQGTGA. The DNA of the CDR3 is TGTGCCAGCAGCCTCTCGGGTGGGAATCAGCCCCAGCATTTT. It specifies CASSLSGGNQPQHF.

With respect to this clone: One end of the junction does not line up with germline, which may come from a read error. The chain recombines TRBV18 with TRBJ1-3; D may be TRBD1 (5 bases). The CDR3 is 16 residues long. CDR1 is KGHSH and CDR2 is LQKENI in the germline V gene. DNA for the CDR3: TGTGCCACCTCACCTGGGACTCCTTCGGGAGGAAACACCATATATTTT. Translating it yields CATSPGTPSGGNTIYF.

The chain recombines TRBV19 with TRBJ1-2; TRBD1 aligns across 8 bases. The CDR3 runs 14 residues. V lost 7 bases and J lost 5; bases outside the gene matches: 9. Germline-derived CDR1 and CDR2 are LNHDA and SQIVND (reference sequence). CDR3 DNA: TGTGCCAGTACTACGACAGGGGAATTTTATGGCTACACCTTC. Translated: CASTTTGEFYGYTF.

With regard to this clone: The identical CDR3 is also encoded by other nucleotide sequences in the sample. The V call is TRBV28, the J call TRBJ1-2; D gene uncertain. Per the germline V gene, CDR1 is MDHEN and CDR2 is SYDVKM. This CDR3 region has 12 residues. V was shortened by 2 bases and J by 4 bases, with 5 bases between the two germline ends. Here the CDR3 DNA reads TGTGCCAGCAGTTTAGGCGGCTATGGCTACACCTTC. It codes for CASSLGGYGYTF.

The V gene is TRBV3-1 (or the pseudogene TRBV3-2), the J gene TRBJ2-5; TRBD2 aligns across 9 bases. The V gene's germline CDR1 is LGHDT and CDR2 YNNKEL (reference sequence). The CDR3 is made up of 17 amino acids. With 5 bases clipped from V and 0 bases from J, the junction kept 10 bases outside the gene matches. The CDR3 here is CASSFAGTSPYQETQYF. In DNA, the CDR3 is TGTGCCAGCAGCTTCGCCGGGACTAGCCCGTACCAAGAGACCCAGTACTTC.

The chain recombines TRBV7-8 with TRBJ2-1; possible D gene TRBD1, 5 bases. There are 14 residues in the CDR3. CDR1 and CDR2 from the germline V gene are SGHVS and FQNEAQ. Trimming cost V 3 bases and J 6 bases, with 12 bases left between them. The CDR3 loop is CASSFQTVLNEQFF. The CDR3 region has the DNA TGTGCCAGCAGCTTCCAGACAGTTCTCAATGAGCAGTTCTTC.

Here the CDR3 reads CSVAPAGGRNQPQHF. The CDR3 DNA is TGCAGCGTAGCGCCGGCGGGCGGACGCAATCAGCCCCAGCATTTT. The gene calls are TRBV29-1 and TRBJ1-5; no reliable D call. This CDR3 region has 15 residues. Germline CDR1 and CDR2: SQVTM and ANQGSEA. V was pared by 6 bases and J by 2 bases, with 17 bases between.

The rearrangement uses TRBV7-8 and TRBJ1-2; 8 bases are a match to TRBD1. From germline, CDR1 is SGHVS and CDR2 FQNEAQ. This CDR3 is 15 amino acids long. J was trimmed by 4 bases and V by 2 bases; bases with no gene match: 6. The CDR3 bases are TGTGCCAGCAGCTTATCCGGGACAGGCTTCTATGGCTACACCTTC. The encoded protein is CASSLSGTGFYGYTF.

The rearrangement uses TRBV2 and TRBJ2-7, with TRBD2 identical over 14 bases. Trimming removed 5 bases from V and 5 bases from J; junction bases left unmatched: 8. The CDR3 sequence is 16 residues long. Germline CDR1 is SNHLY and CDR2 is FYNNEI. For the CDR3, the DNA is TGTGCCAGCAGTCCCACGGGACTAGCGGGGGTGGACGAGCAGTACTTC. This codes for CASSPTGLAGVDEQYF. Full variable domain (remainder filled in from reference TRBV2 and TRBJ2-7): EPEVTQTPSHQVTQMGQEVILRCVPISNHLYFYWYRQILGQKVEFLVSFYNNEISEKSEIFDDQFSVERPDGSNFTLKIRSTKLEDSAMYFCASSPTGLAGVDEQYFGPGTRLTVT.

This clone was recorded once. The V call is TRBV27, the J call TRBJ1-5; TRBD1 matches at 8 bases. The CDR3 extends over 14 amino acids. The germline CDR1 and CDR2 sequences are MNHEY and SMNVEV (reference sequence). J was trimmed by 6 bases and V by 6 bases; bases with no gene match: 7. The chain's CDR3 is CASSQQGAGQPQHF. In nucleotides, the CDR3 is TGTGCCAGCAGCCAGCAGGGGGCGGGTCAGCCCCAGCATTTT.

The rearrangement uses TRBV15 and TRBJ2-1; 9 bases agree with TRBD2. V shed 2 bases, J shed 11 bases, and the junction held 19 bases outside the gene matches. Germline V gene lookup returns CDR1 LNHNV and CDR2 YYDKDF (reference sequence). This CDR3 has 18 residues. In DNA, the CDR3 is TGTGCCACCAGCAGATTCCGTGTGAGGCGGGAGGGCCATGATAAGCAGTTCTTC. As protein: CATSRFRVRREGHDKQFF.

This clone has only a few counts. The identical CDR3 is also encoded by other nucleotide sequences in the sample. The J gene is TRBJ1-2, the V gene TRBV19; D possibly corresponds to TRBD1 (6 bases). Germline loops: CDR1 LNHDA, CDR2 SQIVND (reference sequence). CDR3 size: 13 residues. V shed 4 bases and J shed 2 bases, with 8 bases lying between them. The CDR3 here is CASSKQGNYGYTF. The DNA for the CDR3 is TGTGCCAGTAGTAAACAGGGAAACTATGGCTACACCTTC.

This chain uses TRBV18 with TRBJ2-5, with D uncertain. CDR3 length equals 14 residues. Trimming shortened V by 3 bases and J by 3 bases, and 11 bases separated the two germline ends. The germline V gene has CDR1 KGHSH and CDR2 LQKENI. The CDR3 protein is CASSPSTDEETQYF. The CDR3 DNA is TGTGCCAGCTCACCCTCGACTGATGAAGAGACCCAGTACTTC.